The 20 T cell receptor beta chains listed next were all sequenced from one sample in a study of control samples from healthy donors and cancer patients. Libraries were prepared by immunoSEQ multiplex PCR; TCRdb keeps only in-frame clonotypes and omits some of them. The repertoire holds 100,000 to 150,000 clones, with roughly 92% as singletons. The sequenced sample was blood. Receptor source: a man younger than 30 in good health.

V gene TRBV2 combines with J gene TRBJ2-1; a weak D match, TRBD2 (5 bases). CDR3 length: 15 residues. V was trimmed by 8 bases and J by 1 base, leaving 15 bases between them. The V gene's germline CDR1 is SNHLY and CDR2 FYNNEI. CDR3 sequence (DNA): TGTGCCAGCGGCTGGGAGACACTTTCCTACAATGAGCAGTTCTTC. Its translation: CASGWETLSYNEQFF.

The CDR3 here is CASSPGPAGNQPQHF. CDR3 DNA: TGTGCCAGCAGCCCCGGCCCCGCTGGCAATCAGCCCCAGCATTTT. The chain uses TRBV5-4 and TRBJ1-5; D is unclear. The CDR3 is 15 residues long. The ends were cut back, 4 bases at V and 2 bases at J, with 13 bases in the middle. CDR1 and CDR2 from the germline V gene are SGHNT and YYREEE (reference sequence).

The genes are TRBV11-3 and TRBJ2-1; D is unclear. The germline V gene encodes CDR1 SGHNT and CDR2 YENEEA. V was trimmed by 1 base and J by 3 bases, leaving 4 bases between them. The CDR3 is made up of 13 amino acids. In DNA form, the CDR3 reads TGTGCCAGCAGCTTAGGTCGCTACAATGAGCAGTTCTTC. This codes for CASSLGRYNEQFF. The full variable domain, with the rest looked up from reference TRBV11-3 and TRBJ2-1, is EAGVVQSPRYKIIEKKQPVAFWCNPISGHNTLYWYLQNLGQGPELLIRYENEEAVDDSQLPKDRFSAERLKGVDSTLKIQPAELGDSAVYLCASSLGRYNEQFFGPGTRLTVL.

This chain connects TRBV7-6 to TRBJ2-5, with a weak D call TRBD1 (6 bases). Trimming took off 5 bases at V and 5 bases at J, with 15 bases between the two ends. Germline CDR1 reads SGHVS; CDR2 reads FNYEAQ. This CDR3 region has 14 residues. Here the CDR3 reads CASSQLDRSETQYF. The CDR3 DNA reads TGTGCCAGCAGCCAACTTGACAGGAGCGAGACCCAGTACTTC.

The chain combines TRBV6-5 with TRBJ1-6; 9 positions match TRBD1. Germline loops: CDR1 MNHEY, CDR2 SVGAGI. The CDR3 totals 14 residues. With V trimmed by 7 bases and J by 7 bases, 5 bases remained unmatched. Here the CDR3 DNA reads TGTGCCAGCACCAGGACAGGGGACAATTCACCCCTCCACTTT. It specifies CASTRTGDNSPLHF.

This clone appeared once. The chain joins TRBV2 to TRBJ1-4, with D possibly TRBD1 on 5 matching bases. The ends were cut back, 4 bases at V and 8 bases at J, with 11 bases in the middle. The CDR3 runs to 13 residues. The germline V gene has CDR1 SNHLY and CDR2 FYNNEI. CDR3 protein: CASSARGGEKLFF. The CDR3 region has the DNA TGTGCCAGCAGTGCAAGGGGAGGAGAAAAACTGTTTTTT.

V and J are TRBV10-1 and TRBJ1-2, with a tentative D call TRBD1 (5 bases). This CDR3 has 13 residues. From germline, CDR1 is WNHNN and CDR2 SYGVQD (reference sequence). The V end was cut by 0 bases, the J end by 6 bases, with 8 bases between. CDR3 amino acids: CASSESGGNGYTF. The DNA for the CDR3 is TGCGCCAGCAGTGAGTCCGGGGGAAATGGCTACACCTTC.

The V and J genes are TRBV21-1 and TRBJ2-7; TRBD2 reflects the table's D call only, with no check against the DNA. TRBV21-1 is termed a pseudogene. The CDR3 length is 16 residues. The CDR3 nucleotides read TGTGCCAGCAGCACCTTATACGGGGGTCGCTTCTACGAGCAGTACTTC. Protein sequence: CASSTLYGGRFYEQYF.

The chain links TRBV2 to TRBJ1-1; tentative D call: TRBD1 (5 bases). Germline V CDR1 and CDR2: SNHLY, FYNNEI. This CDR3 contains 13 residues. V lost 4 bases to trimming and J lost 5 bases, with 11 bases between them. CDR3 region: CASSVQGSTEAFF. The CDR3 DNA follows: TGTGCCAGCAGTGTTCAGGGTAGTACTGAAGCTTTCTTT.

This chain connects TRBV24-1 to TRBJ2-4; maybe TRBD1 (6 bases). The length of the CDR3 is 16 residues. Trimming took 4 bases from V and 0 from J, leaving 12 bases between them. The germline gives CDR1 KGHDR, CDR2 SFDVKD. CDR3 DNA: TGTGCCACCAGTGAGGATCAGGGGATAGCCAAAAACATTCAGTACTTC. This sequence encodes CATSEDQGIAKNIQYF.

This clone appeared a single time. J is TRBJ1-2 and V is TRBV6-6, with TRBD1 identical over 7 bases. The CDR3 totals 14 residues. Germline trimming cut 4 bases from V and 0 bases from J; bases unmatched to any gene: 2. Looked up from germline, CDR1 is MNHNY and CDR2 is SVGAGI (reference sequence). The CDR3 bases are TGTGCCAGCAGTTGGACAGGCTCTAACTATGGCTACACCTTC. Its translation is CASSWTGSNYGYTF.

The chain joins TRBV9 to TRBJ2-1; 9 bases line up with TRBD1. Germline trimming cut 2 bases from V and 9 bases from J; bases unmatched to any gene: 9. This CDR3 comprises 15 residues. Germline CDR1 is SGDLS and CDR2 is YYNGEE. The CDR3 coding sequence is TGTGCCAGCAGCGTTAACCGGGACAGGGAAGGTGAGCAGTTCTTC. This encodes CASSVNRDREGEQFF.

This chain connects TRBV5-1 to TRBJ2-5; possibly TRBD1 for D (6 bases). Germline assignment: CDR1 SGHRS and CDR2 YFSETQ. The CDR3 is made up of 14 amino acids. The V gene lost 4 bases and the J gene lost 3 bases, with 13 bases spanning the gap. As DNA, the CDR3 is TGCGCCAGCAGCCGCTCTGGACAGAAAGAGACCCAGTACTTC. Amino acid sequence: CASSRSGQKETQYF.

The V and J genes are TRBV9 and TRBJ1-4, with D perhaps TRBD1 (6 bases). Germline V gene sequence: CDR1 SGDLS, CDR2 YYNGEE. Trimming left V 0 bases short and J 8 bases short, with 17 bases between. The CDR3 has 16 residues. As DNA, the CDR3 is TGTGCCAGCAGCGTAGATAGAGGGGGTCCGGGCGAAAAACTGTTTTTT. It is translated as CASSVDRGGPGEKLFF.

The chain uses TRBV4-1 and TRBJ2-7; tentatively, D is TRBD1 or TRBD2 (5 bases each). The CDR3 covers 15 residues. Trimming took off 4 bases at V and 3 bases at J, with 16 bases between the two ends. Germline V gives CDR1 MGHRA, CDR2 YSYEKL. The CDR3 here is CASSRATRDGYEQYF. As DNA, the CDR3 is TGCGCCAGCAGCCGAGCAACCCGGGACGGCTACGAGCAGTACTTC.

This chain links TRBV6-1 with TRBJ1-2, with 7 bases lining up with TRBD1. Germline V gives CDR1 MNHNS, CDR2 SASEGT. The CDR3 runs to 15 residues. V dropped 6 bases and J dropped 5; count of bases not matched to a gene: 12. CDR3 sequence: CASSRKSQGGYGYTF. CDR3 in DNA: TGTGCCAGCAGCAGAAAATCCCAGGGGGGATATGGCTACACCTTC.

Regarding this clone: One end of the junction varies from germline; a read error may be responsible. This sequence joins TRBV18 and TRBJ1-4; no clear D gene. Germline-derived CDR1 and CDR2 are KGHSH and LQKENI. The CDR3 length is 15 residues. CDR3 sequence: CASSSPSATNEKLFF. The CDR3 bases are TGTGCCAGCTCATCACCCAGCGCAACTAATGAAAAACTGTTTTTT.

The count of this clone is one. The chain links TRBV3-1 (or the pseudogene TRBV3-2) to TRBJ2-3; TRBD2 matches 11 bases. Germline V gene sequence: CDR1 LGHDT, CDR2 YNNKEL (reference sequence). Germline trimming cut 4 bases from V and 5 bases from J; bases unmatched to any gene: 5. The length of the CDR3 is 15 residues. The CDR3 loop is CASSPLAGVEDTQYF. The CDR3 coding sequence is TGTGCCAGCAGCCCACTAGCGGGGGTCGAAGATACGCAGTATTTT.

CDR3 region: CASGRVMKGTYYEQYF. Here the CDR3 DNA reads TGTGCCAGCGGACGCGTAATGAAAGGGACCTACTACGAGCAGTACTTC. V is TRBV14 and J is TRBJ2-7; D is possibly TRBD1 or TRBD2 (5 bases each). Germline V gene lookup returns CDR1 SGHDN and CDR2 FVKESK. V was trimmed by 8 bases and J by 3 bases, leaving 23 bases between them. There are 16 residues in the CDR3.

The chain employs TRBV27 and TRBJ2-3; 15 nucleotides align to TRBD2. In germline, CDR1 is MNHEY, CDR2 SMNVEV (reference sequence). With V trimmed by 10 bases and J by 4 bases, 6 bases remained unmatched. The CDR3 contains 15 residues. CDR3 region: CATIGTSGGSDTQYF. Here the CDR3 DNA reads TGTGCCACTATTGGGACTAGCGGGGGGTCAGATACGCAGTATTTT.